This record concerns one TCR beta chain sequence. Its antigen is not known. The data stem from a study of T cell responses to AZD1222 COVID-19 vaccine. Findings and limits, study-wide: Repertoire samples came only from after the peak T cell response. Spike regions recognized by vaccine-associated CD4 TCRs spanned the protein, led by 160-218 and 743-854. Close to half of spike-specific TCRs reportedly recognize unmutated variant regions. Once two AZD1222 doses were given, Spike-specific TCR breadth and depth went up.

Sequencing used immunoSEQ multiplex PCR; TCRdb keeps in-frame clones, though not all of them. This table has about 140,000 clones, roughly 90% appearing once. Germline lookup yields CDR1 MDHEN and CDR2 SYDVKM. This CDR3 contains 17 residues. Trimming shortened V by 5 bases and J by 4 bases, and 18 bases separated the two germline ends. The source of this sequence is an adult in good health. This chain links TRBV28 with TRBJ1-6; TRBD1 might be the D (5 bases). This specimen was peripheral blood, taken on day 0 of AZD1222 vaccination. DNA of the CDR3: TGTGCCAGCAGTCCTTACAGTAGGGGCCGATATAATTCACCCCTCCACTTT. Its protein product is CASSPYSRGRYNSPLHF. Full variable domain (remainder filled in from reference TRBV28 and TRBJ1-6): DVKVTQSSRYLVKRTGEKVFLECVQDMDHENMFWYRQDPGLGLRLIYFSYDVKMKEKGDIPEGYSVSREKKERFSLILESASTNQTSMYLCASSPYSRGRYNSPLHFGNGTRLTVT.